The rows below give T cell receptor beta chains drawn from one sample of a study of OX40 agonist ivuxolimab in advanced cancers. Libraries were prepared by immunoSEQ multiplex PCR; TCRdb keeps only in-frame clonotypes and omits some of them. The sample has about 66,000 clones, around 82% seen once. The source was CD4+ or CD8+ T cells sorted from blood, collected in a trial of the OX40 agonist ivuxolimab. All receptors derive from an adult with an advanced solid tumor such as melanoma, head and neck, liver or kidney cancer. Each CDR3 is given with its conserved first and last residue. A D gene is named only where the DNA matches it firmly. Size values are once, few and many counts, or a class for expanded clones, and some rows have none.

len	j_gene	abundance	v_gene	d_gene	CDR3aa	CDR3nt
16	TRBJ1-2	once	TRBV7-9	NA	CASSLLRGPSGPGYTF	TGTGCCAGCAGCCTCCTCCGGGGCCCGAGTGGCCCTGGTTACACCTTC
14	TRBJ2-7	NA	TRBV5-1	TRBD1	CASSARDRGYEQYF	TGCGCCAGCAGCGCCCGGGACAGAGGCTACGAGCAGTACTTC
17	TRBJ1-5	NA	TRBV6-1	TRBD1	CASSEQNPGQLNQPQHF	TGTGCCAGCAGTGAACAAAATCCGGGACAGCTCAATCAGCCCCAGCATTTT
15	TRBJ2-7	once	TRBV4-2	TRBD1	CASSQPRDRGYEQYF	TGTGCCAGCAGCCAGCCCCGGGACAGGGGCTACGAGCAGTACTTC
13	TRBJ1-2	once	TRBV10-3	NA	CAISGTGVRGYTF	TGTGCCATCAGTGGGACTGGTGTACGGGGCTACACCTTC
14	TRBJ1-1	NA	TRBV27	NA	CASSKWQGNTEAFF	TGTGCCAGCAGTAAGTGGCAGGGGAACACTGAAGCTTTCTTT
19	TRBJ2-2	once	TRBV23-1	NA	CASSQSEEGRVLNTGELFF	TGCGCCAGCAGTCAATCGGAGGAGGGCAGAGTTTTGAACACCGGGGAGCTGTTTTTT
14	TRBJ2-7	NA	TRBV2	TRBD1	CASRSDRVAYEQYF	TGTGCCAGCAGATCAGACAGGGTAGCCTACGAGCAGTACTTC
17	TRBJ2-2	once	TRBV4-1	NA	CASSQDRTEGSTGELFF	TGCGCCAGCAGCCAAGACAGGACAGAGGGCAGCACCGGGGAGCTGTTTTTT
13	TRBJ2-2	NA	TRBV6-5	NA	CASSRLETGELFF	TGTGCCAGCAGCCGACTAGAAACCGGGGAGCTGTTTTTT
14	TRBJ2-2	NA	TRBV7-6	NA	CASRKDSNTGELFF	TGTGCCAGCAGGAAAGACAGCAACACCGGGGAGCTGTTTTTT
16	TRBJ2-3	NA	TRBV7-2	TRBD1	CASSSLTGWGTDTQYF	TGTGCCAGCAGCTCCCTGACAGGGTGGGGCACAGATACGCAGTATTTT
14	TRBJ1-2	once	TRBV7-9	NA	CASSLQDGNYGYIF	TGTGCCAGCAGCCTGCAGGACGGTAACTATGGCTACATCTTC
16	TRBJ1-2	NA	TRBV5-6	NA	CASSLAGPAGAYGYTF	TGTGCCAGCAGCTTGGCCGGTCCGGCAGGGGCCTATGGCTACACCTTC
14	TRBJ1-5	NA	TRBV18	NA	CASSPQRGNQPQHF	TGTGCCAGCTCACCACAAAGGGGCAATCAGCCCCAGCATTTT
16	TRBJ1-1	NA	TRBV18	TRBD1	CASSPLPGQGDTEAFF	TGTGCCAGCTCACCGCTCCCGGGACAGGGCGACACTGAAGCTTTCTTT
16	TRBJ1-4	once	TRBV9	NA	CASSVGGQLTNEKLFF	TGTGCCAGCAGCGTAGGTGGGCAGCTAACTAATGAAAAACTGTTTTTT
13	TRBJ2-3	NA	TRBV7-9	TRBD1	CASSPRGPDTQYF	TGTGCCAGCAGTCCGAGGGGGCCAGATACGCAGTATTTT
12	TRBJ2-3	NA	TRBV19	NA	CASSPSRDTQYF	TGTGCCAGTAGTCCGTCACGAGATACGCAGTATTTT
14	TRBJ1-2	NA	TRBV5-1	NA	CASSQLRDDYGYTF	TGCGCCAGCAGCCAGCTACGAGACGACTATGGCTACACCTTC
14	TRBJ2-4	NA	TRBV7-2	TRBD1	CASSPGTGGNIQYF	TGTGCCAGCAGCCCGGGGACAGGTGGAAACATTCAGTACTTC
13	TRBJ1-1	NA	TRBV7-3	NA	CASSLAQNTEAFF	TGTGCCAGCAGCTTAGCACAGAACACTGAAGCTTTCTTT
13	TRBJ2-7	NA	TRBV6-5	NA	CASSSGSHYEQYF	TGTGCCAGCAGTTCCGGGTCGCACTACGAGCAGTACTTC
13	TRBJ1-2	NA	TRBV4-1	NA	CASSHRDLGGYTF	TGCGCCAGCAGCCACCGGGACTTAGGTGGCTACACCTTC
13	TRBJ1-6	NA	TRBV25-1	NA	CASSGGANSPLHF	TGTGCCAGCAGTGGGGGGGCCAATTCACCCCTCCACTTT
16	TRBJ2-5	NA	TRBV5-1	TRBD2	CASSLFSGETKETQYF	TGCGCCAGCAGCTTGTTTAGCGGGGAGACTAAAGAGACCCAGTACTTC
14	TRBJ2-4	NA	TRBV28	NA	CASGYSPPENIQYF	TGTGCCAGCGGGTACTCTCCACCAGAAAACATTCAGTACTTC
13	TRBJ2-7	NA	TRBV28	TRBD1	CASSKTDRGFQYF	TGTGCCAGCAGTAAGACGGACAGGGGATTTCAGTACTTC
15	TRBJ1-1	NA	TRBV19	TRBD1	CASYYQTGIYTEAFF	TGTGCCAGTTATTACCAGACAGGGATTTATACTGAAGCTTTCTTT
15	TRBJ1-5	once	TRBV19	TRBD1	CASSIGGGGKQPQHF	TGTGCCAGTAGTATAGGCGGAGGGGGCAAACAGCCCCAGCATTTT
14	TRBJ2-7	NA	TRBV28	NA	CASSLVGGTYEQYF	TGTGCCAGCAGTTTAGTGGGGGGCACCTACGAGCAGTACTTC
16	TRBJ1-6	NA	TRBV9	NA	CASSPRQISYNSPLHF	TGTGCCAGCAGCCCGCGACAGATCTCCTATAATTCACCCCTCCACTTT
16	TRBJ1-4	few	TRBV2	NA	CASCARRGPTNEKLFF	TGTGCCAGCTGCGCCCGGCGAGGACCAACTAATGAAAAACTGTTTTTT
13	TRBJ1-1	NA	TRBV7-2	NA	CASRSPGYTEAFF	TGTGCCAGCAGATCCCCGGGTTACACTGAAGCTTTCTTT
13	TRBJ2-3	once	TRBV12-5	NA	CASGLNGPDTQYF	TGTGCTAGTGGTTTGAACGGTCCAGATACGCAGTATTTT
13	TRBJ1-3	NA	TRBV6-1	NA	CASSERGRNTIYF	TGTGCCAGCAGTGAACGAGGGAGAAACACCATATATTTT
20	TRBJ2-4	once	TRBV14	TRBD2	CASSQRFERGERIAKNIQYF	TGTGCCAGCAGCCAAAGGTTCGAGCGGGGGGAACGAATAGCCAAAAACATTCAGTACTTC
18	TRBJ2-6	NA	TRBV7-8	NA	CASSPLRDQTTGANVLTF	TGTGCCAGCAGCCCGCTAAGGGACCAGACCACTGGGGCCAACGTCCTGACTTTC
15	TRBJ2-5	NA	TRBV19	NA	CASRPLGTDQETQYF	TGTGCCAGTAGACCCTTGGGGACGGATCAAGAGACCCAGTACTTC
15	TRBJ1-4	NA	TRBV28	NA	CASSPPGRTNEKLFF	TGTGCCAGCAGTCCCCCAGGGAGAACTAATGAAAAACTGTTTTTT
15	TRBJ1-1	NA	TRBV5-6	NA	CASSLLMGRVTEAFF	TGTGCCAGCAGCTTATTGATGGGTCGGGTCACTGAAGCTTTCTTT
15	TRBJ1-1	NA	TRBV5-1	TRBD1	CASSRTGDRNTEAFF	TGCGCCAGCTCACGGACAGGGGACAGGAACACTGAAGCTTTCTTT